The rows below give T cell receptor beta chains drawn from one sample of a study of blood T cell repertoires in COVID-19. Using immunoSEQ multiplex PCR, the repertoire was profiled, and TCRdb retains in-frame clones only, with some absent. The sample contains 200,000 to 250,000 clones, about nine tenths of which appear only once. The sample taken for sequencing was peripheral blood. The receptors shown here come from a woman aged 55-69 years with acute or convalescent COVID-19. CDR3s include the opening cysteine and the closing phenylalanine or tryptophan.

J	V	CDR3
TRBJ1-6	TRBV9	CASSATGSGGKNSPLHF
TRBJ2-3	TRBV5-6	CASSALRGVRTDTQYF
TRBJ2-1	TRBV6-5	CASGGRDYNEQFF
TRBJ2-3	TRBV5-5	CASSATSGMADTQYF
TRBJ1-1	TRBV5-1	CASSFNKQNTEAFF
TRBJ2-5	TRBV7-2	CASSSVRDRRRETQYF
TRBJ2-1	TRBV24-1	CATSDQRGGRDEQFF
TRBJ2-7	TRBV28	CASRNTIGGGPVEQYF
TRBJ2-5	TRBV5-4	CASSPGWGVQETQYF
TRBJ2-1	TRBV6-5	CASETSGGFGQFF
TRBJ1-5	TRBV19	CASSISGGDQPQHF
TRBJ2-7	TRBV7-2	CASSPGHRGSSLDQYF
TRBJ2-1	TRBV19	CASRVTSGGRNEQFF
TRBJ1-6	TRBV11-2	CASSPQGMVNSPLHF
TRBJ1-5	TRBV30	CAWSVSRTGTGQPQHF
TRBJ1-2	TRBV30	CAWSLPRDRGGYGYTF
TRBJ1-6	TRBV6-1	CASSESRNSPLHF
TRBJ2-2	TRBV18	CASSPPGTGLTGELFF
TRBJ1-4	TRBV28	CASSLFGTGIKEKLFF
TRBJ1-4	TRBV28	CASSLDSATNEKLFF
TRBJ1-6	TRBV5-1	CASSLDRALDSPLHF
TRBJ1-1	TRBV6-5	CASSPTVNTEAFF
TRBJ1-1	TRBV14	CASSQVLGGGNTEAFF
TRBJ1-2	TRBV5-8	CASSLYRGALDYGYTF
TRBJ2-3	TRBV24-1	CATEETSGTRRNTQYF
TRBJ1-1	TRBV29-1	CSVARGAYTEAFF
TRBJ2-7	TRBV7-2	CASSLYRGPYEQYF
TRBJ1-2	TRBV12-2	CASRPSPGLDYGYTF
TRBJ1-2	TRBV19	CASSNPGQGFYYGYTF
TRBJ1-5	TRBV19	CASSIQGRGQPQHF
TRBJ2-1	TRBV24-1	CATSESREEYDEQFF
TRBJ2-1	TRBV10-2	CASSDVTLRRNNEQFF
TRBJ2-1	TRBV15	CATSSEGSYNEQFF
TRBJ1-5	TRBV19	CASSIDGQGDQPQHF
TRBJ2-1	TRBV3-1/TRBV3-2	CASSTRTELAGGNEQFF
TRBJ2-1	TRBV10-2	CASSELPPGQGLHNEQFF
TRBJ2-3	TRBV3-1/TRBV3-2	CASSQPLQGYTDTQYF
TRBJ2-4	TRBV18	CASSPPDRKNIQYF
TRBJ2-3	TRBV9	CASSVSSGMPTDTQYF
TRBJ2-7	TRBV6-2/TRBV6-3	CASSWYRTYEQYF
TRBJ1-2	TRBV27	CASSLRTGGNGYTF
TRBJ1-1	TRBV4-1	CASSPDKLDTEAFF
TRBJ2-1	TRBV3-1/TRBV3-2	CASSLTGGGNEQFF
TRBJ1-6	TRBV25-1	CASSEIGDRNSPLHF
TRBJ2-1	TRBV24-1	CATSDQTSGGLFFNNEQFF
TRBJ2-5	TRBV11-2	CASSIHPGGGETQYF
TRBJ2-1	TRBV7-9	CASSLDGLTYNEQFF
TRBJ2-3	TRBV7-8	CASSLRSVDTQYF
TRBJ2-1	TRBV7-9	CASSFSVPDEQFF
TRBJ1-5	TRBV5-6	CASSLGGRYQPQHF
TRBJ1-2	TRBV5-1	CASSVGQGFNYGYTF
TRBJ1-1	TRBV7-2	CASSFGSHMNTEAFF